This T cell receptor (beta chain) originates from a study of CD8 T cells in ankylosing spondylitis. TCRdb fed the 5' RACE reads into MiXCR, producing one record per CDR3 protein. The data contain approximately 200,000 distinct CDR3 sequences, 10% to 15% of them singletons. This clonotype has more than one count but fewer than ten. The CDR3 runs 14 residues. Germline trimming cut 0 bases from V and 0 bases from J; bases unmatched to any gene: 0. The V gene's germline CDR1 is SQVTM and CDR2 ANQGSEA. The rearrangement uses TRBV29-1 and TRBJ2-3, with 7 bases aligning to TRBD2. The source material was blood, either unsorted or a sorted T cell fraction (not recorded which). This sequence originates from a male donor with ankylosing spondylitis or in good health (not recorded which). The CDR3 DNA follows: TGCAGCGTTGAAGAGCGGGAGAGCACAGATACGCAGTATTTT. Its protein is CSVEERESTDTQYF.